These T cell receptor beta chains were read from a single sample in a study of cytomegalovirus exposure and HLA in healthy donors. TCRdb keeps only in-frame clones here, not all; method: immunoSEQ multiplex PCR. This sample's table has around 140,000 clones. Sequenced sample: PBMCs. These receptors all come from a man between 18 and 29 years old in good health and CMV-seronegative. Each CDR3 is given with its conserved first and last residue. D genes are given only for firm matches.

-,TRBJ1-2,TRBV30,CAWSVGGFYTF,TGTGCCTGGAGTGTAGGCGGATTCTACACCTTC
TRBD1,TRBJ1-1,TRBV6-5,CASSYSGTGGTEAFF,TGTGCCAGCAGTTACTCCGGGACAGGGGGCACTGAAGCTTTCTTT
-,TRBJ1-5,TRBV28,CASRPLQNSNQPQHF,TGTGCCAGCAGGCCGTTACAGAATAGCAATCAGCCCCAGCATTTT
-,TRBJ2-2,TRBV7-2,CASREEGSTGELFF,TGTGCCAGTAGGGAGGAGGGGAGTACCGGGGAGCTGTTTTTT
-,TRBJ2-5,TRBV29-1,CSVERGQETQYF,TGCAGCGTTGAAAGGGGCCAAGAGACCCAGTACTTC
TRBD1,TRBJ1-4,TRBV13,CASSSERTGLTNEKLFF,TGTGCCAGCAGCTCCGAAAGGACAGGCCTAACGAATGAAAAACTGTTTTTT
-,TRBJ1-1,TRBV25-1,CASSESSRGGGPEAFF,TGTGCCAGCAGTGAATCGAGCCGGGGGGGCGGACCTGAAGCTTTCTTT
-,TRBJ1-1,TRBV25-1,CASSGIGGNTEAFF,TGTGCCAGCAGTGGAATAGGGGGGAACACTGAAGCTTTCTTT
TRBD1,TRBJ2-2,TRBV2,CASRTGTVNTGELFF,TGTGCCAGCAGGACAGGGACGGTTAACACCGGGGAGCTGTTTTTT
-,TRBJ2-3,TRBV5-1,CASSIQRSTDTQYF,TGCGCCAGCAGCATACAGCGGAGCACAGATACGCAGTATTTT
-,TRBJ1-2,TRBV5-1,CASSRGGSGNYGYTF,TGCGCCAGCAGCCGAGGAGGGTCAGGGAACTATGGCTACACCTTC
TRBD2,TRBJ2-1,TRBV6-5,CASSPSGKGRNEQFF,TGTGCCAGCAGTCCCAGCGGGAAGGGCCGAAATGAGCAGTTCTTC
TRBD1,TRBJ1-2,TRBV29-1,CSVEDEIEGQGFPGYTF,TGCAGCGTTGAAGATGAAATAGAGGGACAGGGGTTTCCTGGCTACACCTTC
TRBD1,TRBJ1-6,TRBV7-2,CASSLALWDRDFFNSPLHF,TGTGCCAGCAGCTTAGCGCTGTGGGACAGGGATTTCTTTAATTCACCCCTCCACTTT
-,TRBJ1-4,TRBV29-1,CSVLVYGEKLFF,TGCAGCGTTCTTGTTTACGGTGAAAAACTGTTTTTT
TRBD2,TRBJ2-2,TRBV7-2,CASSYPTSGGAGELFF,TGTGCCAGCAGCTATCCGACTAGCGGGGGGGCCGGGGAGCTGTTTTTT
-,TRBJ1-2,TRBV4-3,CASSQELLGDYGYTF,TGCGCCAGCAGCCAAGAGTTATTAGGGGACTATGGCTACACCTTC
TRBD2,TRBJ2-5,TRBV7-2,CASRPSGRFGETQYF,TGTGCCAGCAGACCGAGCGGGAGGTTTGGTGAGACCCAGTACTTC
-,TRBJ1-1,TRBV18,CASSPTRQQNTEAFF,TGTGCCAGCTCACCAACCCGACAGCAGAACACTGAAGCTTTCTTT
TRBD1,TRBJ2-1,TRBV7-2,CASSSQGLEFF,TGTGCCAGCAGCTCACAGGGGCTAGAGTTCTTC
-,TRBJ1-5,TRBV29-1,CSVARGNSNQPQHF,TGCAGCGTAGCGCGGGGCAATAGCAATCAGCCCCAGCATTTT
-,TRBJ1-1,TRBV28,CASSSTGENTEAFF,TGTGCCAGCAGTTCGACAGGTGAGAACACTGAAGCTTTCTTT
-,TRBJ1-6,TRBV15,CATSRDTGSPLHF,TGTGCCACCAGCAGAGATACTGGTTCACCCCTCCACTTT
TRBD1,TRBJ1-2,TRBV6-1,CASSPGQLYGYTF,TGTGCCAGCAGCCCGGGACAGCTCTATGGCTACACCTTC
-,TRBJ2-7,TRBV6-5,CASSYYGRVGEQYF,TGTGCCAGCAGTTACTACGGCAGGGTGGGAGAGCAGTACTTC
TRBD1,TRBJ2-4,TRBV28,CASSEQGQGKNIQYF,TGTGCCAGCAGTGAACAGGGGCAGGGCAAAAACATTCAGTACTTC
TRBD1,TRBJ1-2,TRBV5-1,CASSLAGGAGYGYTF,TGCGCCAGCAGCTTGGCAGGGGGCGCAGGCTATGGCTACACCTTC
TRBD2,TRBJ2-5,TRBV6-1,CASRSGGVRQETQYF,TGTGCCAGCAGGTCGGGGGGAGTCCGCCAAGAGACCCAGTACTTC
-,TRBJ1-2,TRBV7-6,CASSPGEGYGYTF,TGTGCCAGCAGCCCAGGGGAGGGGTATGGCTACACCTTC
TRBD1,TRBJ1-1,TRBV4-1,CASSQDGQGAFF,TGCGCCAGCAGCCAGGATGGACAGGGAGCTTTCTTT
TRBD1,TRBJ2-7,TRBV5-1,CASSLVGQGMGYEQYF,TGCGCCAGCAGCTTGGTGGGACAGGGGATGGGCTACGAGCAGTACTTC
-,TRBJ2-5,TRBV7-8,CASSFGLIQETQYF,TGTGCCAGCAGCTTCGGACTGATTCAAGAGACCCAGTACTTC
TRBD2,TRBJ2-7,TRBV28,CASSLFQGGSYEQYF,TGTGCCAGCAGTTTATTTCAGGGAGGGTCCTACGAGCAGTACTTC
-,TRBJ2-7,TRBV25-1,CASGHTTYEQYF,TGTGCCAGCGGACACACCACCTACGAGCAGTACTTC
-,TRBJ2-7,TRBV6-6,CASSPAGYEQYF,TGTGCCAGCAGCCCCGCGGGCTACGAGCAGTACTTC
TRBD2,TRBJ2-7,TRBV7-2,CASSPRGLAGVPSEQYF,TGTGCCAGCAGCCCACGAGGACTAGCGGGAGTTCCCTCCGAGCAGTACTTC
-,TRBJ2-1,TRBV7-3,CASSLGGINEQFF,TGTGCCAGCAGTCTAGGGGGAATCAATGAGCAGTTCTTC
-,TRBJ1-2,TRBV4-1,CASSQVVAEYGYTF,TGCGCCAGCAGCCAAGTTGTAGCGGAGTATGGCTACACCTTC
TRBD1,TRBJ1-2,TRBV19,CASSIVGTENYGYTF,TGTGCCAGTAGTATAGTGGGGACAGAAAACTATGGCTACACCTTC
TRBD1,TRBJ1-4,TRBV4-3,CASSQNRGTNEKLFF,TGCGCCAGCAGCCAAAACAGGGGAACTAATGAAAAACTGTTTTTT
TRBD1,TRBJ1-1,TRBV7-9,CASSFRAFGQGPEAFF,TGTGCCAGCAGCTTTAGGGCCTTTGGACAGGGACCTGAAGCTTTCTTT
-,TRBJ2-1,TRBV9,CASSVASYGHNEQFF,TGTGCCAGCAGCGTAGCTAGCTACGGCCACAATGAGCAGTTCTTC
-,TRBJ2-1,TRBV29-1,CSVEWSHSPNEQFF,TGCAGCGTTGAATGGAGCCATTCCCCCAATGAGCAGTTCTTC
-,TRBJ1-2,TRBV18,CASSPQAQDGYTF,TGTGCCAGCTCACCACAGGCACAGGATGGCTACACCTTC
-,TRBJ2-7,TRBV10-3,CAIRQGKGEYEQYF,TGTGCCATACGGCAGGGGAAGGGAGAGTACGAGCAGTACTTC
-,TRBJ2-7,TRBV7-9,CASTEDREQYF,TGTGCCAGCACTGAAGACAGGGAGCAGTACTTC
TRBD2,TRBJ2-7,TRBV9,CASSGTSGRSSYEQYF,TGTGCCAGCAGTGGGACTAGCGGGAGGTCCTCCTACGAGCAGTACTTC
-,TRBJ2-5,TRBV7-7,CASSLGGQETQYF,TGTGCTAGCAGCCTCGGGGGACAAGAGACCCAGTACTTC
-,TRBJ1-6,TRBV6-1,CASSDLGANSPLHF,TGTGCCAGCAGTGACTTGGGGGCGAATTCACCCCTCCACTTT
-,TRBJ2-3,TRBV5-6,CASSYGTNGYTDTQYF,TGTGCCAGCAGCTATGGGACAAACGGGTACACAGATACGCAGTATTTT
TRBD1,TRBJ1-3,TRBV5-1,CASAQGEIGNTIYF,TGCGCCAGCGCACAGGGGGAGATCGGAAACACCATATATTTT
TRBD1,TRBJ1-2,TRBV10-3,CAGRTGTNNYGYTF,TGTGCCGGGCGGACAGGGACAAATAACTATGGCTACACCTTC
TRBD2,TRBJ2-5,TRBV5-4,CASSRPSGRALRDQETQYF,TGTGCCAGCAGCAGGCCTAGCGGGAGGGCCTTGAGGGACCAAGAGACCCAGTACTTC
-,TRBJ2-2,TRBV27,CASSLLGGELFF,TGTGCCAGCAGTTTACTAGGCGGGGAGCTGTTTTTT
-,TRBJ2-1,TRBV2,CASRQGGLNEQFF,TGTGCCAGCCGGCAGGGAGGTTTGAATGAGCAGTTCTTC